This T cell receptor beta chain is from a study of shared clonotypes between healthy human individuals (TCRdb year 2020). At the level of the whole study: The cohort comprised a couple of women and a few men aged 18 to 49 years. To estimate repertoire size and how much clonotypes are shared between individuals, the study performed deep sequencing of blood TCR repertoires from roughly five healthy adults. For each donor, three plates each were used for CD4 naive and CD4 memory, two plates were used for CD8 naive, and one plate was used for CD8 memory. Libraries were prepared and TCR repertoires were sequenced by different laboratories using diverse techniques, in order to increase sequencing depth and limit assay-specific biases. Leukapheresis yielded between about 0.85 and 10 billion PBMCs per donor. Beyond this particular receptor, the publication reports: Based on pairwise subsampling, the degree of clonotype sharing among donors was expected to be affected by sequencing depth. The small number of donors limited the genetic and exposure-history diversity represented. Clonotypes shared by all four sorted-subset donors showed higher generation probabilities than non-shared clonotypes. When a handful of donors were compared, the shared fraction of clonotypes was around 5% for naive CD4, 3% to 4% for naive CD8, roughly 2.5% for memory CD4, and roughly 0.4% for memory CD8. Only blood was sampled, and tissue TCR repertoires likely differ from those in blood. Larger estimated clonotype richness was generally found for naive subsets than for memory subsets. Incomplete sequencing was indicated by rarefaction of sorted-subset datasets, despite the large sequencing depth.

The donors were healthy, HIV-negative adults with no recently reported acute infections or vaccinations. Only Caucasian adults living in Nashville, Tennessee, USA were represented among the donors. CD4+ T cells were enriched through magnetic negative selection, after which naive cells were positively selected on CD45RA and the remaining negative fraction served as the memory subset. Blood was collected by leukapheresis, and PBMCs were isolated by Ficoll-Histopaque density gradient centrifugation and then cryopreserved in liquid nitrogen vapor phase. Purity and quantity of every magnetically sorted T cell population were checked by analytical flow cytometry. Each sorted fraction had its genomic DNA isolated and then quantified by UV absorbance on a Nanodrop 2000c. TCR CDR3 regions were amplified from genomic DNA by multiplex PCR using the deep immunoSEQ assay. For each cell subset, the extracted genomic DNA was distributed evenly across all wells of several immunoSEQ 96-well plates, and each plate served as one replicate. For sorted subsets, 200 to 250 ng of genomic DNA, equivalent to 25,000 to 35,000 T cell genomes, went into each replicate PCR. The purified libraries were quantified using a Qubit 3.0 fluorometer, sized with a Bioanalyzer 2100, and then quantified again using the KAPA Library Quantification kit. Every immunoSEQ 96-well plate was sequenced on a separate single-read 150-cycle Illumina NextSeq 550 flow cell. As for the original processing: Because only junctional sequences without quality scores were contained in the immunoSEQ output, filtering matching that applied to full-length reads could not be performed. Sequences were annotated with PyIR, a Python wrapper for IgBLAST v1.9, and V/J genes and CDR3 were assigned using IMGT germline references. Reads were removed for weak V/J assignments (E-value above 1e-6), missing CDR3, stop codons, out-of-frame junctions, or ambiguous translated residues. V3J clonotypes were defined as sequences sharing the same inferred V gene, J gene, and CDR3 amino acid sequence. Percentage overlap between repertoires was calculated by dividing the number of shared unique clonotypes by the size of the smaller repertoire. Richness of each repertoire was evaluated using RTK rarefaction, the Chao1 estimator, and Recon v2.1 estimates of unobserved clonotypes. Generation probabilities were computed with OLGA for all TCRbeta clonotypes obtained by the gDNA method from several donors. TCRdb mirrors the immuneACCESS table, restricted to in-frame sequences. Some clones are absent from its copies; in checked studies, under half trace to an unresolved V gene, and the reason for the others is unknown. Clonal size and the V and J genes are those of that table, whereas D and trimming came from the DNA. The sample yields millions of clones; roughly 94% were counted once. The top ten constitute around 0.13% of the sample.

The CDR3 runs 17 amino acids, cysteine and phenylalanine included. Only the CDR3 DNA is retained, 51 bases long and in frame from the first base. CDR1 and CDR2 were assigned from the germline V gene as SGDLS and YYNGEE. V ends up 2 bases short and J 4 bases short, with an unmatched junction base count of 12. With respect to this clone: Its antigen target is currently unknown. Base qualities were left out, and no much larger clone turns up one base away.

The TCR sequence derives from a man aged 18 to 29 in good health. The sequenced material came from naive CD4+ T cells sorted from blood. The meaning of the sample's cell subset or site label: CD45RA+ positively selected. The receptor chain draws on TRBV9 and TRBJ1-1; 9 bases in the middle match TRBD1. The CDR3 reads CASSVGQGGGMGTEAFF. The nucleotide sequence reads TGTGCCAGCAGCGTGGGACAGGGAGGAGGAATGGGCACTGAAGCTTTCTTT. Supplemented by the reference TRBV9 and TRBJ1-1 proteins around the CDR3, the complete variable domain is DSGVTQTPKHLITATGQRVTLRCSPRSGDLSVYWYQQSLDQGLQFLIQYYNGEERAKGNILERFSAQQFPDLHSELNLSSLELGDSALYFCASSVGQGGGMGTEAFFGQGTRLTVV.